A single sample is the source of the 23 T cell receptor beta chains below, sequenced in a study of graft-versus-host responses after intestinal transplantation. Sequencing used immunoSEQ multiplex PCR; TCRdb keeps in-frame clones, though not all of them. The table has 45,000 to 55,000 clones, about 90% seen once. Sequenced here: PBMCs, sampled 650 to 670 days after intestinal transplant. The receptor set was obtained from a human patient who received an intestinal transplant, so some T cells may come from the graft donor.

The J gene is TRBJ2-5, the V gene TRBV11-2; D gene unclear. Deletions cut 2 bases from V and 4 bases from J, with 2 bases between. Germline V CDR1 and CDR2: SGHAT, FQNNGV. The CDR3 totals 11 residues. This CDR3 reads CASSLRETQYF. The CDR3 coding sequence is TGTGCCAGCAGCTTAAGAGAGACCCAGTACTTC.

The chain employs TRBV13 and TRBJ1-2; D is ambiguous. CDR1 and CDR2 from the germline V gene are PRHDT and FYEKMQ (reference sequence). V shed 0 bases and J shed 7 bases, with 18 bases lying between them. The CDR3 runs 16 residues. For the CDR3, the DNA is TGTGCCAGCAGCTTAGGCGGTGGTAGGGCCACTCCTGGCTACACCTTC. This translates into CASSLGGGRATPGYTF.

V usage is TRBV7-9 and J usage is TRBJ1-3; D is undetermined. This CDR3 is built from 14 residues. Germline CDR1 is SEHNR and CDR2 is FQNEAQ (reference sequence). The V and J ends lost 3 bases and 0 bases respectively, with 6 bases between them. CDR3 in amino acids: CASSFYGSGNTIYF. The CDR3 DNA follows: TGTGCCAGCAGCTTCTACGGCTCTGGAAACACCATATATTTT.

The chain is built from TRBV10-3 and TRBJ2-5; D possibly corresponds to TRBD2 (6 bases). V gave up 8 bases and J gave up 5 bases, with 6 bases separating them. This CDR3 has 10 residues. CDR1 and CDR2 (germline): ENHRY, SYGVKD. The CDR3 DNA is TGTGCCATCGGGAGGGAGACCCAGTACTTC. As protein: CAIGRETQYF.

CDR3 residues: CASKLNSGGGTYNEQFF. CDR3 in DNA: TGCGCCAGCAAACTCAATAGCGGGGGTGGGACCTACAATGAGCAGTTCTTC. This chain links TRBV4-1 with TRBJ2-1; TRBD2 matches 9 bases. This CDR3 region has 17 residues. Germline CDR1 MGHRA, CDR2 YSYEKL. The ends lost 7 bases at V and 2 bases at J; junction bases unmatched: 12.

V gene TRBV11-2 combines with J gene TRBJ2-4; D remains ambiguous. Germline V gene sequence: CDR1 SGHAT, CDR2 FQNNGV. The CDR3 spans 15 residues. Trimming stripped 5 bases from V and 11 bases from J, with 22 bases between. CDR3 residues: CASSPTDVYTNLQYF. CDR3 in DNA: TGTGCCAGCAGCCCGACCGACGTTTATACGAACCTTCAGTACTTC.

V and J are TRBV11-3 and TRBJ2-2; 10 nucleotides align to TRBD2. The CDR3 spans 17 residues. Germline V gene sequence: CDR1 SGHNT, CDR2 YENEEA. V trimming: 5 bases; J trimming: 0 bases; junction bases outside the gene matches: 6. The CDR3 sequence is CASSPSSGGSNTGELFF. CDR3 nucleotide sequence: TGTGCCAGCAGCCCCTCTAGCGGGGGTTCGAACACCGGGGAGCTGTTTTTT.

This clone was counted only a few times. The chain has TRBV19 and TRBJ1-6; D perhaps matches TRBD1 (5 bases). Looked up from germline, CDR1 is LNHDA and CDR2 is SQIVND (reference sequence). This CDR3 comprises 13 residues. Trimming removed 2 bases from V and 9 bases from J, with 8 bases in between. This chain's CDR3 is CASSITGASPLHF. The DNA of the CDR3 is TGTGCCAGTAGTATAACCGGGGCTTCACCCCTCCACTTT.

The chain combines TRBV6-5 with TRBJ1-6; D is ambiguous. The V and J ends lost 0 bases and 7 bases respectively, with 7 bases between them. The CDR3 sequence is 14 residues long. CDR1 is MNHEY and CDR2 is SVGAGI in the germline V gene. CDR3: CASSYSGGNSPLHF. DNA for the CDR3: TGTGCCAGCAGTTACTCTGGTGGGAATTCACCCCTCCACTTT.

The V and J genes are TRBV5-1 and TRBJ2-6, with 7 bases that match TRBD1. V dropped 2 bases and J dropped 0; count of bases not matched to a gene: 14. In germline, CDR1 is SGHRS, CDR2 YFSETQ. The CDR3 has 20 amino acids. CDR3 amino acids: CASSFSDPGQPYSGANVLTF. The CDR3 region has the DNA TGCGCCAGCAGCTTTAGTGATCCGGGACAGCCCTACTCTGGGGCCAACGTCCTGACTTTC.

The chain employs TRBV10-3 and TRBJ1-3; D remains ambiguous. Germline V gene sequence: CDR1 ENHRY, CDR2 SYGVKD. This CDR3 is built from 13 residues. Trimming cost V 2 bases and J 6 bases, with 8 bases left between them. Here the CDR3 reads CAISENVENTIYF. The CDR3 DNA reads TGTGCCATCAGTGAGAATGTAGAAAACACCATATATTTT.

V gene TRBV30 combines with J gene TRBJ2-4, with D possibly being TRBD1 (6 bases). Germline V gene sequence: CDR1 GTSNPN, CDR2 SVGIG (reference sequence). Trimming took 3 bases from V and 1 from J, leaving 16 bases between them. The CDR3 has 16 residues. DNA of the CDR3: TGTGCCTGGAGCCCCCTCCCAGGGGAGGCCAAAAACATTCAGTACTTC. It encodes CAWSPLPGEAKNIQYF.

This clone was seen a handful of times. The chain has TRBV14 and TRBJ1-1; the D gene is possibly TRBD1 (6 bases). This CDR3 contains 15 residues. Germline CDR1 is SGHDN and CDR2 is FVKESK. The V and J ends lost 4 bases and 4 bases respectively, with 16 bases between them. DNA for the CDR3: TGTGCCAGCAGCCCAACGACAGGCAGCTCCACTGAAGCTTTCTTT. Amino acid sequence: CASSPTTGSSTEAFF.

The chain joins TRBV19 to TRBJ1-4; no definite D call. The CDR3 length is 14 residues. The V gene's germline CDR1 is LNHDA and CDR2 SQIVND (reference sequence). V shed 1 base and J shed 5 bases, with 8 bases lying between them. In DNA form, the CDR3 reads TGTGCCAGTAGTATAGGGCGGAGAAATGAAAAACTGTTTTTT. It translates to CASSIGRRNEKLFF.

The V call is TRBV7-9, the J call TRBJ2-3; no clear D. Trimming took 2 bases from V and 5 from J, leaving 23 bases between them. The germline V gene encodes CDR1 SEHNR and CDR2 FQNEAQ (reference sequence). This CDR3 contains 18 residues. CDR3 protein: CASSLFRVFFGAVDTQYF. CDR3 DNA sequence: TGTGCCAGCAGCTTATTCCGGGTGTTTTTTGGTGCGGTAGATACGCAGTATTTT.

The chain links TRBV30 to TRBJ2-5; D gene ambiguous. The J call may be in error: the DNA end matches TRBJ2-7 better. Germline CDR1 and CDR2: GTSNPN and SVGIG (reference sequence). The length of the CDR3 is 11 residues. The CDR3 nucleotides read TGTGCCTGGAGTGGAGTATCCGAGCAGTACTTC. This encodes CAWSGVSEQYF.

CDR3 residues: CASSDASNYGYTF. CDR3 sequence (DNA): TGCGCCAGCAGCGACGCATCTAACTATGGCTACACCTTC. The rearrangement uses TRBV5-1 and TRBJ1-2; D gene unclear. Trimming removed 4 bases from V and 0 bases from J, with 7 bases in between. This CDR3 is built from 13 residues. CDR1 and CDR2 from the germline V gene are SGHRS and YFSETQ. Based on the CDR3 plus reference TRBV5-1 and TRBJ1-2, the full variable domain is KAGVTQTPRYLIKTRGQQVTLSCSPISGHRSVSWYQQTPGQGLQFLFEYFSETQRNKGNFPGRFSGRQFSNSRSEMNVSTLELGDSALYLCASSDASNYGYTFGSGTRLTVV.

The chain uses TRBV2 and TRBJ2-7, with D possibly TRBD2 on 5 matching bases. CDR3 length equals 11 residues. The germline V and J ends were trimmed by 5 bases and 7 bases, with 9 bases remaining between them. Germline V CDR1 and CDR2: SNHLY, FYNNEI. CDR3 coding DNA: TGTGCCAGCAGTATTTCGGGGGAGCAGTACTTC. It codes for CASSISGEQYF.

This clone came up a few times. The chain has TRBV5-1 and TRBJ1-6; TRBD1 is a possible D gene (5 bases). V gave up 0 bases and J gave up 8 bases, with 9 bases separating them. CDR1 and CDR2 from the germline V gene are SGHRS and YFSETQ. The CDR3 is 14 amino acids. The CDR3 nucleotides read TGCGCCAGCAGCTTGGAGCGCAGGGATTCACCCCTCCACTTT. It yields the protein CASSLERRDSPLHF.

The chain joins TRBV4-1 to TRBJ1-4; 9 positions agree with TRBD1. With V trimmed by 6 bases and J by 7 bases, 3 bases remained unmatched. Germline CDR1 and CDR2: MGHRA and YSYEKL. The CDR3 spans 13 residues. The CDR3 region is CASRQGAREKLFF. For the CDR3, the DNA is TGCGCCAGCAGACAGGGGGCGCGTGAAAAACTGTTTTTT.

The J gene is TRBJ1-4, the V gene TRBV5-6; D not resolved. The ends were cut back, 3 bases at V and 7 bases at J, with 7 bases in the middle. The CDR3 length is 12 residues. Germline CDR1 reads SGHDT; CDR2 reads YYEEEE. The CDR3, as DNA: TGTGCCAGCAGCTCCGGGAGTGAAAAACTGTTTTTT. This encodes CASSSGSEKLFF.

The genes are TRBV7-9 and TRBJ2-5; unclear D gene. CDR1 SEHNR and CDR2 FQNEAQ come from the germline V gene (reference sequence). The CDR3 runs 11 residues. V was cut by 4 bases and J by 4 bases, with 4 bases left in between. CDR3 nucleotides: TGTGCCAGCAGCTACGGAGAGACCCAGTACTTC. It specifies CASSYGETQYF.

This sequence joins TRBV7-8 and TRBJ2-1; D not resolved. CDR1 SGHVS and CDR2 FQNEAQ come from the germline V gene. CDR3 size: 13 residues. Between the trimmed V and J ends, which lost 1 base and 3 bases, there was a span of 4 bases. The CDR3 DNA reads TGTGCCAGCAGCTTAGAATACTACAATGAGCAGTTCTTC. Translated, it gives CASSLEYYNEQFF. The complete variable domain, with remaining parts taken from reference TRBV7-8 and TRBJ2-1, reads GAGVSQSPRYKVAKRGQDVALRCDPISGHVSLFWYQQALGQGPEFLTYFQNEAQLDKSGLPSDRFFAERPEGSVSTLKIQRTQQEDSAVYLCASSLEYYNEQFFGPGTRLTVL.